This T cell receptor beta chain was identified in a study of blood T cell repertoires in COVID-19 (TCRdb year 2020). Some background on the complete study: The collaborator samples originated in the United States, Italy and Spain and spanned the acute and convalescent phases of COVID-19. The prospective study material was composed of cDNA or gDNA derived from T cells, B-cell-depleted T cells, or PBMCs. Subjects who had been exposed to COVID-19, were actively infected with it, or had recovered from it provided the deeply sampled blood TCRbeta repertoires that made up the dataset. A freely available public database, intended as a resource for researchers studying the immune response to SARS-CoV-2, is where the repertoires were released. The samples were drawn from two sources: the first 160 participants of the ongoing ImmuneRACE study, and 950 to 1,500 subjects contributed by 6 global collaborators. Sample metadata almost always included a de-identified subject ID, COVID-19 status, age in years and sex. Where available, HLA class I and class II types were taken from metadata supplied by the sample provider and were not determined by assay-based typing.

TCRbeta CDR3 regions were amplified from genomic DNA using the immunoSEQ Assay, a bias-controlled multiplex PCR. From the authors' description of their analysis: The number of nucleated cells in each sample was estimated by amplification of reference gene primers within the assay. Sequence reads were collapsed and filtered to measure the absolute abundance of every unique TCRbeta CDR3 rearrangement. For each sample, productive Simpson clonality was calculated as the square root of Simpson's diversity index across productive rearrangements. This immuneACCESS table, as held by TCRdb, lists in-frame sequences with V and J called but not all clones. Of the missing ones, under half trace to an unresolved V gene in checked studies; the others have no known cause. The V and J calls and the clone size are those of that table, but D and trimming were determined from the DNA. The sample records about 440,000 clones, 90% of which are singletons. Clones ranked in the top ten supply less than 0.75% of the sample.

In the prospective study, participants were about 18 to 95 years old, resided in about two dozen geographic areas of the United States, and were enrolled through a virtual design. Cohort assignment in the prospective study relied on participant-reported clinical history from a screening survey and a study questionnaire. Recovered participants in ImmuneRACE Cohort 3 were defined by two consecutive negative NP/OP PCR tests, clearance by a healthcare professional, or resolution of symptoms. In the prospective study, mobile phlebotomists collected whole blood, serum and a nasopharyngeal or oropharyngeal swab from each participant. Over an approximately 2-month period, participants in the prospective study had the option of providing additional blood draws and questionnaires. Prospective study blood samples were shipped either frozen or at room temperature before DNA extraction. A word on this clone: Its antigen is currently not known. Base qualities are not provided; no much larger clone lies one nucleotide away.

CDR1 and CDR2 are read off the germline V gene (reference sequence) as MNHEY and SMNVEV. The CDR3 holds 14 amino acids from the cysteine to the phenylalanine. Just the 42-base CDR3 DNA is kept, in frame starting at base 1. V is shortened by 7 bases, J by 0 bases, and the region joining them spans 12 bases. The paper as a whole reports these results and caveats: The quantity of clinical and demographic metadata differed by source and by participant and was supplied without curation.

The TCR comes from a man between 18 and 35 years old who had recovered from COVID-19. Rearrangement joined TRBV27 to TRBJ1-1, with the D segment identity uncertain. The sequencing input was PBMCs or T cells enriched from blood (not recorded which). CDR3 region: CASTHPGLNTEAFF. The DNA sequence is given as TGTGCCAGCACCCATCCAGGATTGAACACTGAAGCTTTCTTT.